A selection of T cell receptor beta chains follows, all from one sample in a study of post-analysis software for immune sequencing data. TCRdb reprocessed the PCR reads via MiXCR and lists one record per CDR3 protein. Here the sample spans some 690,000 distinct CDR3 sequences, 25% to 30% being singletons. The sequenced sample consisted of blood. The source of these receptors is a girl aged 10-17 years with multiple sclerosis. The conserved cysteine and the conserved F or W are not part of the CDR3 here.

j_call: TRBJ2-5
v_call: TRBV7-9
cdr3_aa: ASSIGQELRETQY

j_call: TRBJ2-7
v_call: TRBV10-3
cdr3_aa: AISEPTGGNYEQY

j_call: TRBJ2-7
v_call: TRBV5-1
cdr3_aa: ASSPTAGDPSYEQY

j_call: TRBJ2-7
v_call: TRBV4-3
cdr3_aa: ASSQAGQGSYEQY

j_call: TRBJ2-1
v_call: TRBV7-9
cdr3_aa: ASRSTVGGWSYNEQF

j_call: TRBJ2-7
v_call: TRBV12-3/TRBV12-4
cdr3_aa: ASSFTTGTASRWEQY

j_call: TRBJ1-1
v_call: TRBV9
cdr3_aa: ASSGKPGQAEAF

j_call: TRBJ2-7
v_call: TRBV6-5
cdr3_aa: ASSPDARKQY

j_call: TRBJ2-3
v_call: TRBV4-1
cdr3_aa: ASSQVGNTQY

j_call: TRBJ2-1
v_call: TRBV5-6
cdr3_aa: ASSLLFTGLAVYNEQF

j_call: TRBJ2-5
v_call: TRBV4-3
cdr3_aa: ASSHGDRDSEEQY

j_call: TRBJ2-1
v_call: TRBV5-1
cdr3_aa: ASSTTGGPRF

j_call: TRBJ2-5
v_call: TRBV9
cdr3_aa: ASSVAGGSGQETQY

j_call: TRBJ2-6
v_call: TRBV7-2
cdr3_aa: ASSRGDVPGANVLT

j_call: TRBJ1-2
v_call: TRBV4-1
cdr3_aa: ASSPSRDRVYGYT

j_call: TRBJ1-1
v_call: TRBV5-1
cdr3_aa: ASSLVFRDRQAF

j_call: TRBJ2-7
v_call: TRBV11-2
cdr3_aa: ASSYRTGLNEQY

j_call: TRBJ1-6
v_call: TRBV20-1
cdr3_aa: SAFNPGGSPLH

j_call: TRBJ2-7
v_call: TRBV10-1
cdr3_aa: TSSDSGQGFYEQY

j_call: TRBJ1-4
v_call: TRBV29-1
cdr3_aa: SVQNEKLF

j_call: TRBJ1-5
v_call: TRBV12-3/TRBV12-4
cdr3_aa: ASSPERTRAPQH

j_call: TRBJ2-5
v_call: TRBV28
cdr3_aa: ASSGGQQQETQY

j_call: TRBJ1-6
v_call: TRBV4-1
cdr3_aa: ASKGRPDSPLH

j_call: TRBJ2-7
v_call: TRBV14
cdr3_aa: ASSHLTGSAYEQY

j_call: TRBJ1-6
v_call: TRBV20-1
cdr3_aa: SARDLQERMTLH

j_call: TRBJ2-3
v_call: TRBV4-1
cdr3_aa: ASSQESTGQY

j_call: TRBJ2-1
v_call: TRBV7-2
cdr3_aa: ASSLLAGVVLNEQF

j_call: TRBJ2-1
v_call: TRBV9
cdr3_aa: ASSVGLAGGSEQF

j_call: TRBJ2-7
v_call: TRBV6-2/TRBV6-3
cdr3_aa: ASRPTGSVYEGY

j_call: TRBJ1-2
v_call: TRBV6-1
cdr3_aa: ASSESGGGSGYGYT

j_call: TRBJ2-3
v_call: TRBV7-2
cdr3_aa: ASSSGVTDTQY

j_call: TRBJ2-2
v_call: TRBV20-1
cdr3_aa: SASAWLLNTGELF

j_call: TRBJ2-7
v_call: TRBV28
cdr3_aa: ASSARTAYEQY

j_call: TRBJ1-2
v_call: TRBV14
cdr3_aa: ASSQAGTGVYGYT

j_call: TRBJ2-5
v_call: TRBV3-1
cdr3_aa: ASSHDQQETQY

j_call: TRBJ1-6
v_call: TRBV20-1
cdr3_aa: SARGTGVSYNSPLH

j_call: TRBJ2-1
v_call: TRBV7-9
cdr3_aa: ASSPTSGIGNEQF

j_call: TRBJ1-4
v_call: TRBV28
cdr3_aa: ASSRQLGTATNEKRF

j_call: TRBJ1-6
v_call: TRBV5-6
cdr3_aa: ASSRVGYNSPLH

j_call: TRBJ2-5
v_call: TRBV20-1
cdr3_aa: SAGLAGGETQY

j_call: TRBJ2-5
v_call: TRBV6-2/TRBV6-3
cdr3_aa: ASHLTSGSGEQY

j_call: .
v_call: TRBV20-1
cdr3_aa: SARGAGSAYEQY

j_call: TRBJ2-1
v_call: TRBV5-1
cdr3_aa: ASSLDRQGHEQF

j_call: TRBJ2-5
v_call: TRBV6-5
cdr3_aa: ASSPGGIETQY

j_call: TRBJ1-2
v_call: TRBV25-1
cdr3_aa: ASSEGLYGYT

j_call: TRBJ2-3
v_call: TRBV7-8
cdr3_aa: ASSPGRTSSTDTQY

j_call: TRBJ2-1
v_call: TRBV5-1
cdr3_aa: ASSPAGTGDNEQF

j_call: TRBJ2-5
v_call: TRBV29-1
cdr3_aa: SVEVFTDGKYQETQY

j_call: TRBJ2-5
v_call: TRBV29-1
cdr3_aa: SGQLSQETQY

j_call: TRBJ1-2
v_call: TRBV4-3
cdr3_aa: ASSQGTDGYT

j_call: TRBJ1-5
v_call: TRBV3-1
cdr3_aa: ASSQGLQPQH

j_call: TRBJ2-3
v_call: TRBV10-3
cdr3_aa: AISDSWGTADTQY

j_call: TRBJ2-7
v_call: TRBV6-6
cdr3_aa: ASSYRTSGRGRDEQY